Listed here is a single TCR beta chain. In this sample, this clonotype turned up many times. What antigen it recognizes has not been identified. No much larger clonotype is one base removed from it; base qualities were not supplied. The CDR1 and CDR2 encoded by the germline V gene are LGHNA and YSLEER. Germline trimming amounts to 0 bases on V and 1 base on J, with 2 as the count of junction bases outside the gene matches. Its CDR3 holds 16 amino acids, cysteine through phenylalanine. Solely the CDR3 DNA is kept, with 48 bases framed from the first base. This sample stems from a study of early T cells in non-severe SARS-CoV-2 infection (dated by TCRdb to the early 2020s). Describing the broader study: TCR sequencing used bulk RNA from unsorted whole blood, so alpha and beta chains could not be paired.

A case-control design nested within a healthcare worker cohort in London, UK, was used, with weekly nasopharyngeal swab PCR tests and blood sampling performed. Between 23 and 31 March 2020, the week of the UK lockdown, healthcare workers were enrolled and then followed up weekly for as long as 16 weeks. The library was prepared using 5' RACE. The sequencing machine was a NextSeq 500. The TCR library protocol attached unique molecular identifiers to individual cDNA molecules to correct for sequencing error and PCR bias. Sequencing covered both TCR alpha and beta chains, and within each sample the abundances of alpha and beta sequences were tightly co-correlated. In the source study's methods: Decombinator V4 was used to perform V gene, J gene and CDR3 annotation of TCR sequences. TCRs were defined as expanded if a significant change between any two time points was detected under a Poisson model with p below 0.0001. TCR abundances were normalised to the total number of TCRs sequenced per sample and were expressed as counts per million. MAIT TCRs were defined by TRAV1-2 paired with TRAJ12, TRAJ20 or TRAJ33, and iNKT TCRs by TRAV10 paired with TRAJ18. A search of VDJdb, accessed on 1 November 2021, was run for TCRs annotated to CMV, EBV and SARS-CoV-2, with TCRs annotated for multiple antigens excluded. TCRdb applied fastp at Q25 and MiXCR to the public reads, then kept only in-frame beta chains. Entries that share a CDR3 protein sequence are merged under the most common genes and DNA. These V and J calls are TCRdb output, not the study's own analysis. The sample has approximately 79,000 distinct CDR3 sequences on record, 13% of them singletons. The biggest ten clones account for about 1.1% of the sample.

The study at large found these results: Matching against VDJdb was skewed toward anti-spike CD8 responses, likely underestimated virus-specific expansions, and missed private and CD4 specificities.

In this chain, TRBV4-3 is recombined with TRBJ2-1, with TRBD2 identical over 8 junction bases. Sequences were obtained from whole blood. The TCR sequence derives from an adult who was a healthcare worker with PCR-confirmed SARS-CoV-2 infection or an uninfected control (not recorded which). The CDR3 amino acid sequence is: CASSQETGGSYNEQFF. The DNA is as follows: TGCGCCAGCAGCCAAGAAACGGGAGGGTCCTACAATGAGCAGTTCTTC.